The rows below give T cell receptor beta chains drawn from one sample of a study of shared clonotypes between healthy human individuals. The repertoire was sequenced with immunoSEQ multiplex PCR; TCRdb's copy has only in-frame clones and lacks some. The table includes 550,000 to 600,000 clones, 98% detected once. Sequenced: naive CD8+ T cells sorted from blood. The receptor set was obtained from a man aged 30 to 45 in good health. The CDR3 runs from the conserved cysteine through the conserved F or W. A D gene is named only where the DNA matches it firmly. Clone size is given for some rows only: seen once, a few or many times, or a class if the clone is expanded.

TGTGCCAGCACTCCGGCCTTGACAGTGCTTAATCAGCCCCAGCATTTT	CASTPALTVLNQPQHF	NA	TRBV28	TRBJ1-5	NA
TGTGCCAGCAGTGAGGAACCGGGTCCTTGGGCGGGAGAGCAGTACTTC	CASSEEPGPWAGEQYF	NA	TRBV2	TRBJ2-7	NA
TGTGCCAGCTCACCGCGGCAGGGGGAAGAGACCCAGTACTTC	CASSPRQGEETQYF	TRBD1	TRBV18	TRBJ2-5	NA
TGTGCCAGCAGCTTCCAGGGGGCGCATAACGAGCAGTACTTC	CASSFQGAHNEQYF	TRBD1	TRBV7-9	TRBJ2-7	NA
TGTGCCAGCATTAGGGCCCGGACAGGGGGCAGAGAGCAGTTCTTC	CASIRARTGGREQFF	TRBD1	TRBV2	TRBJ2-1	NA
TGTGCCAGCAGTGCCGACTACGAGCAGTACTTC	CASSADYEQYF	NA	TRBV25-1	TRBJ2-7	NA
TGTGCCAGCAGTCGGGGGAACACTGAAGCTTTCTTT	CASSRGNTEAFF	NA	TRBV27	TRBJ1-1	NA
TGTGCCAGCAGTTTATACCGGGAGAAATACAATGAGCAGTTCTTC	CASSLYREKYNEQFF	NA	TRBV28	TRBJ2-1	NA
TGTGCCAGCAGCGGACCAGGGTATCCCAAAAACATTCAGTACTTC	CASSGPGYPKNIQYF	NA	TRBV7-9	TRBJ2-4	NA
TGCGCCAGCAGCCAAGATCCCGGGAGCTTTTTAGCAATCGGGCCCCAGCATTTT	CASSQDPGSFLAIGPQHF	NA	TRBV4-1	TRBJ1-5	NA
TGTGCCAGCAGTTTATCCTCTTACTACGAGCAGTACTTC	CASSLSSYYEQYF	NA	TRBV27	TRBJ2-7	NA
TGCGCCAGCAGCCCTCAGAGGGGGCGCGGTATCGACGAGCAGTACTTC	CASSPQRGRGIDEQYF	TRBD1	TRBV4-1	TRBJ2-7	once
TGTGCCAGCAGAGACTCCGGGAGCGAAAAACTGTTTTTT	CASRDSGSEKLFF	NA	TRBV5-5	TRBJ1-4	once
NA	CASSEGYVGPQHF	NA	TRBV2	TRBJ1-5	NA
TGTGCCAGCAGCTTAGCCGACAGTGCCTACGAGCAGTACTTC	CASSLADSAYEQYF	NA	TRBV7-9	TRBJ2-7	NA
TGCGCCAGCAGCCAAGAGGAGACGAGGTACAATGAGCAGTTCTTC	CASSQEETRYNEQFF	NA	TRBV4-1	TRBJ2-1	NA
TGTGCCAGCAGTAATCTAGGTTACAATGAGCAGTTCTTC	CASSNLGYNEQFF	NA	TRBV11-2	TRBJ2-1	NA
TGTGCCAGCAGTTACTCGTCTAGCGGCAGCACAGATACGCAGTATTTT	CASSYSSSGSTDTQYF	TRBD2	TRBV6-5	TRBJ2-3	NA
TGTGCCAGTAGTATTTTCAGGGGACCAGGGGATACGCAGTATTTT	CASSIFRGPGDTQYF	NA	TRBV19	TRBJ2-3	NA
TGTGCCAGCAGCTTTCTTGGGGGAGTAGGGATCTACGAGCAGTACTTC	CASSFLGGVGIYEQYF	NA	TRBV11-2	TRBJ2-7	NA
TGTGCCAGCAGTTTCGGGGTTAATGAAAAACTGTTTTTT	CASSFGVNEKLFF	NA	TRBV27	TRBJ1-4	NA
TGTGCCAGCAGCTTAGCCGGTGGCGGCTACGAGCAGTACTTC	CASSLAGGGYEQYF	NA	TRBV11-2	TRBJ2-7	NA
TGTGCCAGCAGGTTTACCGCAGGGAACTATGGCTACACCTTC	CASRFTAGNYGYTF	NA	TRBV27	TRBJ1-2	NA
TGTGCCAGTAGTATAAGGTACAGCACCTACGAGCAGTACTTC	CASSIRYSTYEQYF	NA	TRBV19	TRBJ2-7	NA
TGTGCCACCAGCAGAGACAGGGGAATCGGTCAGCCCCAGCATTTT	CATSRDRGIGQPQHF	NA	TRBV15	TRBJ1-5	NA
TGTGCCAGCTCACTCTGGTCCACCGGGGAGCTGTTTTTT	CASSLWSTGELFF	NA	TRBV18	TRBJ2-2	NA
TGCGCCAGCAGCCAATTTAGGGGCTACGAGCAGTACTTC	CASSQFRGYEQYF	NA	TRBV4-1	TRBJ2-7	NA
TGTGCCAGCAGTGAATTTAGAGGATCGGCCACAGATACGCAGTATTTT	CASSEFRGSATDTQYF	NA	TRBV6-1	TRBJ2-3	NA
TGTGCCAGCAGTCTCCTCCGGGACTTCTCCTACGAGCAGTACTTC	CASSLLRDFSYEQYF	NA	TRBV7-2	TRBJ2-7	NA
TGTGCCAGCAGTAGTGTAGGGGCCTCGAACACTGAAGCTTTCTTT	CASSSVGASNTEAFF	NA	TRBV28	TRBJ1-1	once
TGTGCCAGCAGTGAGTTTGGGCCGACAACGGCAGATACGCAGTATTTT	CASSEFGPTTADTQYF	NA	TRBV2	TRBJ2-3	NA
TGTGCCAGCAGTTTAGTCCCGGGTCCCAATGAGCAGTTCTTC	CASSLVPGPNEQFF	NA	TRBV27	TRBJ2-1	NA
TGTGCCAGCAGTTTTAGCGGGAGTGGTTACGAGCAGTACTTC	CASSFSGSGYEQYF	TRBD2	TRBV27	TRBJ2-7	NA
TGTGCCAGCAGCCAGGAGACTAGCGGGGAAAATGAGCAGTTCTTC	CASSQETSGENEQFF	TRBD2	TRBV4-2	TRBJ2-1	once
TGTGCCACCAGCAGAGGGACTAGCGGGAATTACGAGCAGTACTTC	CATSRGTSGNYEQYF	TRBD2	TRBV15	TRBJ2-7	NA
TGTGCCAGCCGGACGGAGGGATACAATGAGCAGTTCTTC	CASRTEGYNEQFF	NA	TRBV5-4	TRBJ2-1	NA
TGTGCCAGCGGGGGACCCCATTTGGAAGGGCCTGAAGCTTTCTTT	CASGGPHLEGPEAFF	NA	TRBV9	TRBJ1-1	NA
TGTGCCAGCAGCTTTGTTAACACTGAAGCTTTCTTT	CASSFVNTEAFF	NA	TRBV7-2	TRBJ1-1	NA
TGCGCCAGCAGCTTGGGACAGCCCGACACTGAAGCTTTCTTT	CASSLGQPDTEAFF	NA	TRBV5-1	TRBJ1-1	NA
TGTGCCAGCAGCTCAGCGGGAGAGGTGAATGAGCAGTTCTTC	CASSSAGEVNEQFF	TRBD2	TRBV7-6	TRBJ2-1	once
TGCGCCAGCAGTGAATCAAGCGGGGGCTACAATGAGCAGTTCTTC	CASSESSGGYNEQFF	TRBD2	TRBV10-2	TRBJ2-1	NA
TGCGCCAGCAGCTTACTACAGGGGGCGGAATACGAGCAGTACTTC	CASSLLQGAEYEQYF	TRBD1	TRBV5-1	TRBJ2-7	NA
TGTGCCAGCAGTTATAACACCGGGGAGCTGTTTTTT	CASSYNTGELFF	NA	TRBV6-6	TRBJ2-2	NA
TGTGCCAGCAGTGTAAGTGGGCTGAACGAGCAGTACTTC	CASSVSGLNEQYF	NA	TRBV2	TRBJ2-7	NA
TGTGCCAGCTTCGGGGCGGAGACCCAGTACTTC	CASFGAETQYF	NA	TRBV27	TRBJ2-5	NA
TGTGCCAGCAGCCCTGCCTCCGGGGAAGAGACCCAGTACTTC	CASSPASGEETQYF	NA	TRBV7-9	TRBJ2-5	NA
TGTGCCAGCAGCTTGCAGGGGAAATCCTACGAGCAGTACTTC	CASSLQGKSYEQYF	NA	TRBV11-2	TRBJ2-7	NA
TGTGCCAGCAGCTTGGAGGGAAACACAGATACGCAGTATTTT	CASSLEGNTDTQYF	NA	TRBV5-4	TRBJ2-3	NA
TGCGCCAGCAGCCCTGAAGGGACAGGGGCAGAAAAACTGTTTTTT	CASSPEGTGAEKLFF	TRBD1	TRBV4-3	TRBJ1-4	NA
TGTGCCAGCAGTTACTTGGATCCAGCCCTCTATGGCTACACCTTC	CASSYLDPALYGYTF	NA	TRBV6-5	TRBJ1-2	NA